This TCR beta chain was profiled in a study of Graves' ophthalmopathy and Graves' hyperthyroidism. Amplified TCR beta CDR3 regions were obtained using RNA transcripts as template. Second-round multiplex PCR followed a first-round RT-PCR using HTBI primers. One entry per CDR3 protein, called by TCRdb with MiXCR from the multiplex PCR reads. The repertoire holds over a million distinct CDR3 sequences, with less than 45% as singletons. This clonotype occurred a few times. CDR1 and CDR2 from the germline V gene are SQVTM and ANQGSEA. The CDR3 contains 15 residues. V gave up 0 bases and J gave up 8 bases; unmatched junction bases: 10.

The rearrangement joins TRBV29-1 to TRBJ1-2; 9 bases fit TRBD1. Sequencing was done on a sample of peripheral blood or thyroid tissue (not recorded which). The sequence came from an adult man with Graves' hyperthyroidism. The CDR3 sequence: CSVEDRADRGAGYTF. CDR3 in DNA: TGCAGCGTTGAAGATCGAGCGGACAGGGGAGCAGGCTACACCTTC.